The 32 T cell receptor beta chains listed next were all sequenced from one sample in a study of CXCR3-negative and CXCR3-positive naive CD8 T cells. Carrying UMI labels, the TRB cDNA libraries were prepared through 5' RACE. TCRdb reanalyzed the 5' RACE reads, giving one entry per CDR3 protein sequence and no DNA. The sample includes about 40,000 distinct CDR3 sequences. Sequenced material: memory CD8+ T cells from blood. The receptors were sampled from a human donor in good health. Some clones in this sample may be carry-over from other donors' samples.

The chain employs TRBV5-1 and TRBJ1-2; TCRdb calls TRBD1, which cannot be checked without DNA. This CDR3 is 13 amino acids long. Germline V gene lookup returns CDR1 SGHRS and CDR2 YFSETQ. The CDR3 is CASSWGTGVGYTF.

The rearrangement joins TRBV29-1 to TRBJ2-7; TCRdb returns TRBD2, unconfirmable since there is no DNA. CDR1 and CDR2 from the germline V gene are SQVTM and ANQGSEA. The CDR3 loop spans 12 amino acids. Here the CDR3 reads CSVLAETYEQYF.

The rearrangement links TRBV28 to TRBJ1-1; absent DNA, TCRdb's TRBD1 call cannot be checked. CDR3 length equals 15 residues. The germline V gene has CDR1 MDHEN and CDR2 SYDVKM. CDR3 region: CASSSPRTVDTEAFF.

The V gene is TRBV5-6, the J gene TRBJ1-1; there is no DNA to check the TCRdb D call of TRBD1. CDR1 SGHDT and CDR2 YYEEEE come from the germline V gene. The CDR3 loop spans 16 amino acids. CDR3 sequence: CASSLALSGKGTEAFF.

The rearrangement links TRBV29-1 to TRBJ2-5; no DNA is available, so the TRBD1 call from TCRdb remains unchecked. Germline CDR1 and CDR2: SQVTM and ANQGSEA. This CDR3 is 15 amino acids long. The CDR3 spells CSVADRLQYQETQYF. The full variable domain, in which reference TRBV29-1 and TRBJ2-5 provide the parts outside the CDR3, is SAVISQKPSRDICQRGTSLTIQCQVDSQVTMMFWYRQQPGQSLTLIATANQGSEATYESGFVIDKFPISRPNLTFSTLTVSNMSPEDSSIYLCSVADRLQYQETQYFGPGTRLLVL.

J is TRBJ2-3 and V is TRBV4-2. The CDR3 totals 13 residues. Germline CDR1 and CDR2: LGHNA and YNFKEQ. CDR3: CASSQVLTDTQYF.

J is TRBJ2-3 and V is TRBV9. The CDR3 loop spans 13 amino acids. Per germline, CDR1 SGDLS and CDR2 YYNGEE. The CDR3 here is CASSGGSTDTQYF.

The chain uses TRBV29-1 and TRBJ1-1; TCRdb names TRBD1, which stays unverified in the absence of DNA. Germline loops: CDR1 SQVTM, CDR2 ANQGSEA. The CDR3 spans 12 residues. The CDR3 is CSVGIQGTEAFF.

The V gene is TRBV7-2, the J gene TRBJ2-1; TCRdb returns TRBD1, unconfirmable since there is no DNA. Germline loops: CDR1 SGHTA, CDR2 FQGNSA. The CDR3 is 16 amino acids. CDR3 protein: CASRSGPGPLYNEQFF.

The chain has TRBV7-9 and TRBJ1-4; TCRdb's D call of TRBD1 is untestable without DNA. The germline gives CDR1 SEHNR, CDR2 FQNEAQ (reference sequence). This CDR3 region has 13 residues. CDR3 sequence: CALHQGLDEKLFF.

This chain links TRBV4-3 with TRBJ2-5; TCRdb's assignment of TRBD2 cannot be checked, as there is no DNA. This CDR3 spans 15 amino acids. Germline CDR1 and CDR2: LGHNA and YSLEER. The chain's CDR3 is CASSQGTSGQETQYF.

This chain joins TRBV11-2 and TRBJ2-3. The CDR3 spans 17 residues. Looked up from germline, CDR1 is SGHAT and CDR2 is FQNNGV. The CDR3 spells CASSYGSETRSTDTQYF.

According to its frequency, this clonotype is medium-sized. The rearrangement links TRBV7-9 to TRBJ2-3. The CDR3 has 14 amino acids. Looked up from germline, CDR1 is SEHNR and CDR2 is FQNEAQ (reference sequence). The CDR3 region is CASSSSIDPDTQYF.

The rearrangement joins TRBV29-1 to TRBJ2-3. CDR1 and CDR2 from the germline V gene are SQVTM and ANQGSEA. The CDR3 sequence is 12 residues long. The CDR3 spells CSVGALTDTQYF.

This CDR3 is CSAPTGGYYVEQFF. This rearrangement joins TRBV29-1 to TRBJ2-1; the TCRdb call, TRBD1, lacks DNA for checking. CDR1 and CDR2 from the germline V gene are SQVTM and ANQGSEA. This CDR3 is built from 14 residues.

The V gene is TRBV21-1, the J gene TRBJ2-1. TRBV21-1 is a pseudogene. This CDR3 region has 15 residues. CDR3 in amino acids: CASSIRLKPDNEQFF.

This clonotype is labeled medium-sized based on frequency. This chain joins TRBV29-1 and TRBJ2-7; TCRdb selects TRBD1, and the lack of DNA leaves this call unchecked. CDR3 size: 13 residues. Germline CDR1 SQVTM, CDR2 ANQGSEA. This CDR3 reads CSVEEGSGVEQYF.

The chain is built from TRBV6-6 and TRBJ2-3; with no DNA, the TCRdb D assignment of TRBD1 cannot be verified. From germline, CDR1 is MNHNY and CDR2 SVGAGI (reference sequence). CDR3 size: 15 residues. The CDR3 spells CASSYVGGARDTQYF.

This rearrangement joins TRBV5-5 to TRBJ2-2; lacking DNA, the TRBD2 call made by TCRdb goes unchecked. The CDR3 runs 15 residues. Germline values: CDR1 SGHKS, CDR2 YYEKEE (reference sequence). The chain's CDR3 is CASSPSTDLTGELFF.

The chain combines TRBV25-1 with TRBJ2-1; TCRdb outputs TRBD1, but without DNA this stays unchecked. Germline values: CDR1 MGHDK, CDR2 SYGVNS. This CDR3 spans 14 amino acids. The CDR3 sequence: CASSWSRGYNEQFF.

The chain has TRBV7-2 and TRBJ1-6. The V gene's germline CDR1 is SGHTA and CDR2 FQGNSA. This CDR3 comprises 12 residues. CDR3 residues: CASSLGDVTPRF.

CDR3: CASSQRDAGAEAFF. This chain connects TRBV3-1 to TRBJ1-1; TCRdb's D call, TRBD1, is unchecked because there is no DNA. The CDR3 loop spans 14 amino acids. Germline assignment: CDR1 LGHDT and CDR2 YNNKEL (reference sequence).

This sequence joins TRBV5-1 and TRBJ2-4; lacking DNA, the TRBD1 call made by TCRdb goes unchecked. The germline V gene has CDR1 SGHRS and CDR2 YFSETQ. This CDR3 has 15 amino acids. This CDR3 reads CASRGDRVAKNIQYF.

V usage is TRBV15 and J usage is TRBJ2-5; TCRdb picks TRBD1, but there is no DNA to check that call. Germline CDR1 and CDR2: LNHNV and YYDKDF (reference sequence). CDR3 size: 14 residues. This CDR3 is CATSRGGGQETQYF. The full variable domain, with the rest looked up from reference TRBV15 and TRBJ2-5, is DAMVIQNPRYQVTQFGKPVTLSCSQTLNHNVMYWYQQKSSQAPKLLFHYYDKDFNNEADTPDNFQSRRPNTSFCFLDIRSPGLGDTAMYLCATSRGGGQETQYFGPGTRLLVL.

The J gene is TRBJ2-7, the V gene TRBV29-1; there is no DNA to check the TCRdb D call of TRBD1. The CDR3 length is 13 residues. Germline CDR1 is SQVTM and CDR2 is ANQGSEA. CDR3 sequence reads: CSVAQGASGEQYF.

CDR3 amino acids: CASSWGQASFSYEQYF. The J gene is TRBJ2-7, the V gene TRBV5-1; with no DNA, the TCRdb D assignment of TRBD1 cannot be verified. The V gene's germline CDR1 is SGHRS and CDR2 YFSETQ. This CDR3 has 16 amino acids.

This chain uses TRBV4-2 with TRBJ1-2. The length of the CDR3 is 13 residues. Germline loops: CDR1 LGHNA, CDR2 YNFKEQ. The CDR3 sequence is CASSLGIYYGYTF.

The rearrangement uses TRBV14 and TRBJ2-4. CDR3 length: 13 residues. Germline V gene data show CDR1 as SGHDN and CDR2 as FVKESK. CDR3: CASSQVGKGEQYF.

The chain couples TRBV29-1 to TRBJ2-4. The CDR3 is made up of 13 amino acids. Germline CDR1 is SQVTM and CDR2 is ANQGSEA. This chain's CDR3 is CSVNQVPENIQYF.

This sequence joins TRBV7-2 and TRBJ2-7. Germline CDR1 is SGHTA and CDR2 is FQGNSA. This CDR3 is built from 14 residues. CDR3 protein: CASSSPTGLHEQYF. The full variable domain, completed using reference TRBV7-2 and TRBJ2-7, is GAGVSQSPSNKVTEKGKDVELRCDPISGHTALYWYRQSLGQGLEFLIYFQGNSAPDKSGLPSDRFSAERTGGSVSTLTIQRTQQEDSAVYLCASSSPTGLHEQYFGPGTRLTVT.

This clonotype is called medium-sized based on its frequency. This chain uses TRBV29-1 with TRBJ2-5; there is no DNA to check the TCRdb D call of TRBD1. CDR3 length: 17 residues. Germline-derived CDR1 and CDR2 are SQVTM and ANQGSEA. CDR3 protein: CSVVPLSDTGKQETQYF.

The chain carries TRBV2 and TRBJ2-4. The length of the CDR3 is 12 residues. Germline CDR1 SNHLY, CDR2 FYNNEI. The CDR3 here is CASSGVADIQYF.